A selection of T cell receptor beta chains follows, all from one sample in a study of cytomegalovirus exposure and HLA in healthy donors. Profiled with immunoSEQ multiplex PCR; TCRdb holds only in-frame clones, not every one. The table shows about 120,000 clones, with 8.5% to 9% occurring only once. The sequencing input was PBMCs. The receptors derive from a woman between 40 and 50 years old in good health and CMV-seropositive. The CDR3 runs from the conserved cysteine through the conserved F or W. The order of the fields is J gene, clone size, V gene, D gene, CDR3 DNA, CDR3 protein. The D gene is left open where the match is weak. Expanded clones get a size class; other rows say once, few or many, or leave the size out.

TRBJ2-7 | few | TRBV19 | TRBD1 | TGTGCCAGTAGTTCCCGACAGGGGGCTTGGGAGCAGTACTTC | CASSSRQGAWEQYF
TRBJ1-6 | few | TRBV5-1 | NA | TGCGCCAGCAGCCCGATAACAGGGAATGATTCACCCCTCCACTTT | CASSPITGNDSPLHF
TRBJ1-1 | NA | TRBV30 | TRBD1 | TGTGCCTGGGGAACAGGGGCCACTGAAGCTTTCTTT | CAWGTGATEAFF
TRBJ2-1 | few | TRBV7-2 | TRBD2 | TGTGCCAGCAGCTTACCAGCGGGGGGGAAGTTTTATGGTAATGAGCAGTTCTTC | CASSLPAGGKFYGNEQFF
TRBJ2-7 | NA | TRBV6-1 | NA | TGTGCCAGCAACCTAAGACAGAGCTCCTACGAGCAGTACTTC | CASNLRQSSYEQYF
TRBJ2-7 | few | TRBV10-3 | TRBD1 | TGTGCCATCAGTACAGGGGACGAGCAGTACTTC | CAISTGDEQYF
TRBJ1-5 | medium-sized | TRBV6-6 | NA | TGTGCCAGCAGTTATGAGATCAATCAGCCCCAGCATTTT | CASSYEINQPQHF
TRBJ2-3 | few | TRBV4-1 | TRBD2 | TGCGCCAGCAGCCAATCAGCGGGGGGGCCGGTAGATACGCAGTATTTT | CASSQSAGGPVDTQYF
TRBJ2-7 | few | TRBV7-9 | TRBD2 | TGTGCCAGCAGCTCCCATAGCGGGGGCCGCTCCTACGAGCAGTACTTC | CASSSHSGGRSYEQYF
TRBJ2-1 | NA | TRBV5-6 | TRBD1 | TGTGCCAGCAGCTTAGGGACAGGGCACGATGAGCAGTTCTTC | CASSLGTGHDEQFF
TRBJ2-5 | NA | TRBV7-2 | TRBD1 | TGTGCCAGCAGCTCCGAGACAGGGGTAGAGACCCAGTACTTC | CASSSETGVETQYF
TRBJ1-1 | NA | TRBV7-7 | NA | TGTGCCAGCAGCTTAGATTCAGGGGCTGAAGCTTTCTTT | CASSLDSGAEAFF
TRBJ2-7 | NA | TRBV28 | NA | TGTGCCAGCAGTCCTCAGGTCTCCTACGAGCAGTACTTC | CASSPQVSYEQYF
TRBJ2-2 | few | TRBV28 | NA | TGTGCCAGCAGTTTTTTCCAGGGAGGGGAGCTGTTTTTT | CASSFFQGGELFF
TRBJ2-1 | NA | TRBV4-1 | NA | TGCGCCAGCAGCCAAGACGGGGATGTCTCCTACAATGAGCAGTTCTTC | CASSQDGDVSYNEQFF
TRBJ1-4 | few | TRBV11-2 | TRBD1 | TGTGCCAGCAGGAGGAACAGGGGAGGTGAAAAACTGTTTTTT | CASRRNRGGEKLFF
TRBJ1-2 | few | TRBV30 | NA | TGTGCCTGGAGTGCATACGGGGGCTACACCTTC | CAWSAYGGYTF
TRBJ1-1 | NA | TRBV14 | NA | TGTGCCAGCAGCCAACAGGCAAACGGGGGGACTTTCTTT | CASSQQANGGTFF
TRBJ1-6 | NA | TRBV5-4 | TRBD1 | TGTGCCAGCAGCACCCCCAGGACAGGAAACTATAATTCACCCCTCCACTTT | CASSTPRTGNYNSPLHF
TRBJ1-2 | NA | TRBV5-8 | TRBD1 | TGTGCCAGCAGCTTGCACAGGGGGCCTAATGGCTACACCTTC | CASSLHRGPNGYTF
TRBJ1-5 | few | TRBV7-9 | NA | TGTGCCAGCAGCTTAGGGGGAGATTGGCAGCCCCAGCATTTT | CASSLGGDWQPQHF
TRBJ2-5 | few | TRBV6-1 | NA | TGTGCCAGCAGTGAATGGAGCGTCCGGGAGACCCAGTACTTC | CASSEWSVRETQYF
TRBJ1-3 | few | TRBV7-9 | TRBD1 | TGTGCCAGCAGCTTCAGGGGGCTCTCTGGAAACACCATATATTTT | CASSFRGLSGNTIYF
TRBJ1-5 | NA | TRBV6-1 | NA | TGTGCCAGCAGTAGAGGGAGAGATCAGCCCCAGCATTTT | CASSRGRDQPQHF
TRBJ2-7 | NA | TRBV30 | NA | TGTGCCTGTCGGGAACCTGGTCGCGGGCAGTACTTC | CACREPGRGQYF
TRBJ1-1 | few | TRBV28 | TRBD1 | TGTGCCAGCAGAATGACAGGGTCAGAGACTGAAGCTTTCTTT | CASRMTGSETEAFF
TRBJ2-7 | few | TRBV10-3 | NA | TGTGCCATCAGTGACCAGGGACTGACTTCCTACGAGCAGTACTTC | CAISDQGLTSYEQYF
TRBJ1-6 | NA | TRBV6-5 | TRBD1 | TGTGCCAGCAGTAATGGACAGGGGTATTCACCCCTCCACTTT | CASSNGQGYSPLHF
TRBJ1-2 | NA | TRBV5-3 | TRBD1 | TGTGCCAGAAGCCCCTATCGGGACAGGGTGGGGTATGGCTACACCTTC | CARSPYRDRVGYGYTF
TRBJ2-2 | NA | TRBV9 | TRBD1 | TGTGCCAGCAGCGTAGTAGGGGGCGCAGCCGGGGAGCTGTTTTTT | CASSVVGGAAGELFF
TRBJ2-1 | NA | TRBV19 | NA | TGTGCCAGTAGTATCAATTTCATCCCACGGGGTGAGCAGTTCTTC | CASSINFIPRGEQFF
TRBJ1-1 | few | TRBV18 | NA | TGTGCCAGCTCACTAGGACAGACGAACACTGAAGCTTTCTTT | CASSLGQTNTEAFF
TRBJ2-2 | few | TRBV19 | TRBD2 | TGTGCCAGTAACCGGAAGACCGGGGGGGCCATGGGCGGGGAGCTGTTTTTT | CASNRKTGGAMGGELFF
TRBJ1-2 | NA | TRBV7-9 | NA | TGTGCCAGCAGCCACGGAGAGCTAGGTGTATATGGCTACACCTTC | CASSHGELGVYGYTF
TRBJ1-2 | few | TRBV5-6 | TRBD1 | TGTGCCAGCAGCTGGGACAGGGTCGGCTATGGCTACACCTTC | CASSWDRVGYGYTF
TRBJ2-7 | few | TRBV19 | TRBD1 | TGTGCCAGTAGTGGGGACAGGGAAGGAGAGCAGTACTTC | CASSGDREGEQYF
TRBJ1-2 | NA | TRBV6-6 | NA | TGTGCCAGCAGTTACATAGGGCAGGGATATGGCTACACCTTC | CASSYIGQGYGYTF
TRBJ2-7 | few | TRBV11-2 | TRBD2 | TGTGCCAGCAGCTTAGATCCGGGACTAGCGGGGGAAGAGCAGTACTTC | CASSLDPGLAGEEQYF
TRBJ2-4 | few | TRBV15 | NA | TGTGCCACCAGCACTGGCGGGCTTATTGGAAACATTCAGTACTTC | CATSTGGLIGNIQYF
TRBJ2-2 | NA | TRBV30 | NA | TGTGCCTGGATACGGCCAGGCAACACCGGGGAGCTGTTTTTT | CAWIRPGNTGELFF
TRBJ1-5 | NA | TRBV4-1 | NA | TGCGCCAGCAGCCAAGGGCTCCAGGGGCTTCAGCCCCAGCATTTT | CASSQGLQGLQPQHF
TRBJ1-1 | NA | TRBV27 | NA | TGTGCCAGCAAGTACAGAACGAACACTGAAGCTTTCTTT | CASKYRTNTEAFF
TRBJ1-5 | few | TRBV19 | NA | TGTGCCAGTAGTATAGGGACAGCCCCTCAGCCCCAGCATTTT | CASSIGTAPQPQHF
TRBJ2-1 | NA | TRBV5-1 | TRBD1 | TGCGCCAGCAGCTTCGGACAGGGCGCCTACAATGAGCAGTTCTTC | CASSFGQGAYNEQFF
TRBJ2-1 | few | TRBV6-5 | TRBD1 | TGTGCCAGCAGTACACAGGGGCGGATTTACAATGAGCAGTTCTTC | CASSTQGRIYNEQFF
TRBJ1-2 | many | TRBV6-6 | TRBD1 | TGTGCCAGCAGTAACTACAGGGGGCCCTATGGCTACACCTTC | CASSNYRGPYGYTF
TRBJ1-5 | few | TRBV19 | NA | TGTGCCAGTAGTATTGGACAGCGGGGGCAGCCCCAGCATTTT | CASSIGQRGQPQHF
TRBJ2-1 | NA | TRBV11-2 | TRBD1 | TGTGCCAGCAGCCCCGGACAGGGGTACAATGAGCAGTTCTTC | CASSPGQGYNEQFF
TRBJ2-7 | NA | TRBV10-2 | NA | TGCGCCAGCAGTGATCTGACCGGGGAACACTACGAGCAGTACTTC | CASSDLTGEHYEQYF
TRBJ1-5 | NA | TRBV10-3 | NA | TGTGCCATCAGCGGGGGTGGGCAGGATAATCAGCCCCAGCATTTT | CAISGGGQDNQPQHF
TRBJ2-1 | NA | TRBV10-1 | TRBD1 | TGCGCCAGCAGGGAGGGACAGGGGGATCAAGAACCGTTCTTC | CASREGQGDQEPFF
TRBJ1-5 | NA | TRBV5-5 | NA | TGTGCCAGCAGCTTCACTCCTAATCAGCCCCAGCATTTT | CASSFTPNQPQHF
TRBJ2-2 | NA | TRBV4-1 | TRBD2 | TGCGCCAGCAGCCAAGGATTAGCGGGGGGGCCGGTCACCGGGGAGCTGTTTTTT | CASSQGLAGGPVTGELFF
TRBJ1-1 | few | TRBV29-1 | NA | TGCAGCGTTGTGGCAGGTCGGACTGAAGCTTTCTTT | CSVVAGRTEAFF